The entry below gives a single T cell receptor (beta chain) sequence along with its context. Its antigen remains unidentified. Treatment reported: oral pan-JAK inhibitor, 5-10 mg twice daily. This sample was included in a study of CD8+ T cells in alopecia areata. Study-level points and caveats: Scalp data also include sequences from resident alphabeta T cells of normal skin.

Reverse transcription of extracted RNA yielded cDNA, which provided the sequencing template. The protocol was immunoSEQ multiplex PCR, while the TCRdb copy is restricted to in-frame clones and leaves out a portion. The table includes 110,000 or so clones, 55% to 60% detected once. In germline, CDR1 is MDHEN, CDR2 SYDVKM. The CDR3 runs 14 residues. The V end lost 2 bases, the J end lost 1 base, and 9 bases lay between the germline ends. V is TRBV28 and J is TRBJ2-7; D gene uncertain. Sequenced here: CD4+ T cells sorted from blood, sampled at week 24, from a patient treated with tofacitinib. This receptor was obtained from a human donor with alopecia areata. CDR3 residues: CASSLISVSYEQYF. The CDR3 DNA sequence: TGTGCCAGCAGTTTAATCTCAGTTTCCTACGAGCAGTACTTC.